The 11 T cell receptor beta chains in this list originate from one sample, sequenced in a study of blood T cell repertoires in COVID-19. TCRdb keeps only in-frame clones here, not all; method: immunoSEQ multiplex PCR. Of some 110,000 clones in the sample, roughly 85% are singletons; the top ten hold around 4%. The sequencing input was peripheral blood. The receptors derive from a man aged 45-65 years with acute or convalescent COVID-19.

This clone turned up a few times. As DNA, the CDR3 is TGTGCCATCAGTGAGTCGCAGAGGGTCCACGAGCAGTACTTC. Residues: CAISESQRVHEQYF. The chain links TRBV10-3 to TRBJ2-7; possibly TRBD2 for D (5 bases). Germline CDR1 reads ENHRY; CDR2 reads SYGVKD. V lost 0 bases, J lost 5 bases, and 11 bases lay in between. CDR3 length equals 14 residues.

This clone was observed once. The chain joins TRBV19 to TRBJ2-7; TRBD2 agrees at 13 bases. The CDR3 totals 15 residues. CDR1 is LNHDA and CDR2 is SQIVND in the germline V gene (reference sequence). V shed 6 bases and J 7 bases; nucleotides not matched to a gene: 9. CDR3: CASSAGTSGTREQYF. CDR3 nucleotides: TGTGCCAGTAGCGCGGGGACTAGCGGGACGAGGGAGCAGTACTTC.

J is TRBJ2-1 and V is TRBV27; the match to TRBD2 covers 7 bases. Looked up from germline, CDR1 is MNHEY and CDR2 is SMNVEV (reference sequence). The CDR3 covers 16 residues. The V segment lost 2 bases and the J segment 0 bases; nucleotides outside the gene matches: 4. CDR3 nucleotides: TGTGCCAGCAGTTTAGGGGGGGGGAGCTCCTACAATGAGCAGTTCTTC. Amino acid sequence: CASSLGGGSSYNEQFF.

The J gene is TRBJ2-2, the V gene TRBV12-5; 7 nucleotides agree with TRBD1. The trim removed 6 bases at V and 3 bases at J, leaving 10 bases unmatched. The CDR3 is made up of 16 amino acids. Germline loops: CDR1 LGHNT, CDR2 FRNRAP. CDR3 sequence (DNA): TGTGCTAGTGGCCCCGGCCGGGACAGTTACACCGGGGAGCTGTTTTTT. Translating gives CASGPGRDSYTGELFF.

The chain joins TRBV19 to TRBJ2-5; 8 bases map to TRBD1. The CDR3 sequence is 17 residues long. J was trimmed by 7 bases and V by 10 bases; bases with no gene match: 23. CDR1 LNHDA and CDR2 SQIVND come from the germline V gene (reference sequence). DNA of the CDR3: TGTGCCATCCCTCCCATTCGGGGACAGGCAGGAGTAGGGACCCAGTACTTC. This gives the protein CAIPPIRGQAGVGTQYF.

CDR3 residues: CAIQERSQETQYF. CDR3 nucleotides: TGTGCCATCCAGGAGCGGAGCCAAGAGACCCAGTACTTC. The chain carries TRBV10-3 and TRBJ2-5; D is possibly TRBD2 (5 bases). The CDR3 has 13 residues. Trimming removed 8 bases from V and 1 base from J, with 11 bases in between. The germline gives CDR1 ENHRY, CDR2 SYGVKD.

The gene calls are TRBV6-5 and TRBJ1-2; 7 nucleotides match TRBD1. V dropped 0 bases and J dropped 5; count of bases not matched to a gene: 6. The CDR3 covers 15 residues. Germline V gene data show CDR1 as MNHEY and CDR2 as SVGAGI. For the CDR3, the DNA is TGTGCCAGCAGTTACTCTAGGGACAGCACTTATGGCTACACCTTC. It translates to CASSYSRDSTYGYTF.

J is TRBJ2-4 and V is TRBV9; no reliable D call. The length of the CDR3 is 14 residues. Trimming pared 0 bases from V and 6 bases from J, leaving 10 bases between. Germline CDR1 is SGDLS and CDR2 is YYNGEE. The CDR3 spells CASSVGLLTNIQYF. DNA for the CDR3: TGTGCCAGCAGCGTAGGACTCCTCACAAACATTCAGTACTTC.

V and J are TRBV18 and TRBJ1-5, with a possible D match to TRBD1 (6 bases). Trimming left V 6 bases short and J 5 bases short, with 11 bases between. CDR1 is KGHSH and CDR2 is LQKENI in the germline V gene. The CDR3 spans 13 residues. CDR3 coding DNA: TGTGCCAGCTCTCAAAAGGGGGATCAGCCCCAGCATTTT. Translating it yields CASSQKGDQPQHF.

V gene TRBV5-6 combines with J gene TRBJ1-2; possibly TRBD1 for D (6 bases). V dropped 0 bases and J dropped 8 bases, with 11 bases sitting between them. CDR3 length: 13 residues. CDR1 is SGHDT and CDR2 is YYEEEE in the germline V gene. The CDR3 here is CASSLAGVHGYTF. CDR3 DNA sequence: TGTGCCAGCAGCTTGGCAGGGGTCCACGGCTACACCTTC.

CDR3 in amino acids: CASSYPWVGEVFNQPQHF. DNA for the CDR3: TGTGCCAGCAGTTACCCCTGGGTAGGGGAGGTTTTCAATCAGCCCCAGCATTTT. The chain is built from TRBV6-2 or TRBV6-3 and TRBJ1-5; the D gene is possibly TRBD1 (5 bases). V lost 2 bases to trimming and J lost 3 bases, with 20 bases between them. The CDR3 has 18 residues. Germline V gene sequence: CDR1 MNHEY, CDR2 SVGEGT.